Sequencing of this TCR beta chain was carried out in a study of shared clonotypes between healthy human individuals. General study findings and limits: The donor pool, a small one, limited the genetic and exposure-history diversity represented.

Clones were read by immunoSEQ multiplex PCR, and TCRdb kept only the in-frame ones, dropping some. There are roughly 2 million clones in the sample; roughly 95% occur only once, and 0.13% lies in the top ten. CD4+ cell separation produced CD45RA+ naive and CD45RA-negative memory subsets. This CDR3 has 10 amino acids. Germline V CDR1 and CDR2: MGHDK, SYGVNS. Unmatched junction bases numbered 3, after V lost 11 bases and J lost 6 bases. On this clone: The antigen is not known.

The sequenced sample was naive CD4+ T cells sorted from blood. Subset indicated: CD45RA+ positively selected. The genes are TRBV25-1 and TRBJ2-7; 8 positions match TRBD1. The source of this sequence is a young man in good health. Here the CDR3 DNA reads TGTGCCGCCAGGGGGCTCGAGCAGTACTTC. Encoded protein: CAARGLEQYF.